These 21 T cell receptor delta chains came from one sample sequenced in a study of gammadelta T cells in human blood (dated by TCRdb to about 2020). The method behind the library was RT-PCR. Sequenced using an Illumina MiSeq. TCRdb reran clone calling on the public reads with CATT; rows sharing one DNA sequence were then combined. A total of some 1,300 delta-chain clones appear in this sample, 29% of them only once. The top ten clones comprise approximately 10% of the sample. Sequenced sample: non-Vgamma9Vdelta2 gamma-delta T cells from fetal blood. These receptors came from a human fetus.

This clone is judged large. The chain employs TRDV3 and TRDJ3; TRDD3 aligns across 7 bases. Germline V gene sequence: CDR1 TVYSNPD, CDR2 GDNSRS (reference sequence). The CDR3 is 18 amino acids. After removal of 1 base from V and 0 bases from J, the junction contained 9 bases not matched to a gene. The CDR3 sequence is CAFTNWGLASWDTRQMFF. The CDR3 coding sequence is TGTGCCTTTACCAACTGGGGCTTGGCCTCCTGGGACACCCGACAGATGTTTTTC. The full variable domain, in which reference TRDV3 and TRDJ3 provide the parts outside the CDR3, is CDKVTQSSPDQTVASGSEVVLLCTYDTVYSNPDLFWYRIRPDYSFQFVFYGDNSRSEGADFTQGRFSVKHILTQKAFHLVISPVRTEDSATYYCAFTNWGLASWDTRQMFFGTGIKLFVEP.

Sample share makes this clone large (0.1 to 1%). V is TRDV2 and J is TRDJ3; weak D call: TRDD3 (5 bases). The CDR3 length is 20 residues. Trimming stripped 0 bases from V and 0 bases from J, with 17 bases between. Germline V gene lookup returns CDR1 GEAIGNYY and CDR2 EKD. CDR3 region: CACDTGRGYSSSWDTRQMFF. The CDR3, as DNA: TGTGCCTGTGACACCGGGCGGGGGTATTCGAGCTCCTGGGACACCCGACAGATGTTTTTC.

Details on this clone: A far larger clone is just one base off, so this is likely a read error. The J gene is TRDJ3, the V gene TRAV29/DV5; D is possibly TRDD3 (5 bases). Germline assignment: CDR1 NSMFDY and CDR2 ISSIKDK. The CDR3 length is 19 residues. Here the CDR3 DNA reads TGTGCAGCAAGCGCGAGGGGTGATATGAGCTCCTGGGACACCCGACAGAAGTTTTTC. Translation: CAASARGDMSSWDTRQKFF.

The gene calls are TRDV3 and TRDJ1; weak D call: TRDD3 (8 bases). The CDR3 extends over 20 amino acids. CDR1 TVYSNPD and CDR2 GDNSRS come from the germline V gene (reference sequence). CDR3 loop: CASSGDFISYVGLGGYKLIF. The DNA of the CDR3 is TGTGCTTCCTCGGGTGATTTTATTTCCTACGTCGGACTGGGGGGTTATAAACTCATCTTT.

Sample share makes this clone large. V gene TRDV1 combines with J gene TRDJ3; 9 nucleotides line up with TRDD3. V was clipped by 1 base and J by 3 bases; unmatched bases: 16. This CDR3 has 22 amino acids. CDR1 is TSWWSYY, CDR2 QGS, per germline. The CDR3 DNA sequence: TGTGCTCTTGGGGAACCCGATTTTGTGGGGGATAAAAAGTGCTGGGACACCCGACAGATGTTTTTC. Translation: CALGEPDFVGDKKCWDTRQMFF.

This clone is medium-sized in the sample. The chain joins TRDV1 to TRDJ3; 8 positions match TRDD3. The V and J ends lost 2 bases and 0 bases, in that order; junction bases with no gene match: 15. Germline loops: CDR1 TSWWSYY, CDR2 QGS. The CDR3 runs 22 residues. CDR3 DNA sequence: TGTGCTCTTGGGGAAATACTATTCACTCTGGGGGACCCCTCCTGGGACACCCGACAGATGTTTTTC. It specifies CALGEILFTLGDPSWDTRQMFF.

The chain joins TRDV3 to TRDJ3, with TRDD3 matching over 11 bases. Germline lookup yields CDR1 TVYSNPD and CDR2 GDNSRS (reference sequence). The CDR3 loop spans 21 amino acids. The J segment lost 2 bases and the V segment lost 0 bases, leaving 15 bases of the junction unmatched. In DNA form, the CDR3 reads TGTGCCTTTAGGTGGATTCTCCTACTGGGGGATAAAGCCTGGGACACCCGACAGATGTTTTTC. It encodes CAFRWILLLGDKAWDTRQMFF.

This clone was recorded once. One end of the junction fails to match germline, which may point to a read error. The chain has TRDV2 and TRDJ1; 10 nucleotides match TRDD3. Germline V gene data show CDR1 as GEAIGNYY and CDR2 as EKD. The CDR3 totals 14 residues. CDR3 nucleotide sequence: TGTGCCTGTGACAGTGGGGGATACACAGATAAACTCATCTTT. Translated, it gives CACDSGGYTDKLIF.

The chain couples TRAV29/DV5 to TRDJ2, with D perhaps matching TRDD3 (5 bases). Germline V gives CDR1 NSMFDY, CDR2 ISSIKDK. V was pared by 0 bases and J by 2 bases, with 5 bases between. The CDR3 runs to 13 residues. The DNA of the CDR3 is TGTGCAGCAAGCGGGGGATTGACAGCACAACTCTTCTTT. This encodes CAASGGLTAQLFF.

This clone counts as medium-sized. The gene calls are TRDV1 and TRDJ1; 7 bases map to TRDD3. J was trimmed by 3 bases and V by 3 bases; bases with no gene match: 10. CDR1 and CDR2 (germline): TSWWSYY, QGS. The CDR3 contains 16 residues. The CDR3: CALGDLYWGHPDKLIF. DNA of the CDR3: TGTGCTCTTGGGGATCTATACTGGGGCCATCCCGATAAACTCATCTTT.

As to this clone: This clone may be a read error of a much larger clone one base away. This rearrangement joins TRDV3 to TRDJ1; TRDD3 aligns across 8 bases. V lost 1 base to trimming and J lost 0 bases; unmatched junction nucleotides: 19. CDR3 size: 19 residues. Germline V lookup: CDR1 TVYSNPD, CDR2 GDNSRS (reference sequence). DNA of the CDR3: TGTGCCTTTAAGGCGTTTCCTCCCTCACTGGGGGTCTACACCGATAAACTCATCTTT. Translated: CAFKAFPPSLGVYTDKLIF.

Worth noting for this clone: One base away lies a much larger clone, so this may be a sequencing read error. The genes are TRDV2 and TRDJ3, with 10 bases that match TRDD3. The germline gives CDR1 GEAIGNYY, CDR2 EKD. CDR3 length: 21 amino acids. V shed 3 bases, J shed 5 bases, and the junction held 18 bases outside the gene matches. This CDR3 reads CACDSQYWGIPTSRDTRQMFF. As DNA, the CDR3 is TGTGCCTGTGACTCCCAGTACTGGGGGATCCCCACTTCCCGGGACACCCGACAGATGTTTTTC.

This clone is medium-sized. This sequence joins TRAV29/DV5 and TRDJ1, with 12 bases lining up with TRDD3. After removal of 2 bases from V and 2 bases from J, the junction contained 25 bases not matched to a gene. Germline V CDR1 and CDR2: NSMFDY, ISSIKDK. CDR3 length: 22 residues. In nucleotides, the CDR3 is TGTGCAGCAAGATCCCTACGAACATACTTACTGGGGGATACTTCGCCTACCGATAAACTCATCTTT. Translated, it gives CAARSLRTYLLGDTSPTDKLIF.

This clone was seen just once. Being one base from a much bigger clone, this may be a read error. The chain recombines TRDV1 with TRDJ1; a weak D match, TRDD3 (6 bases). V dropped 1 base and J dropped 0 bases, with 21 bases sitting between them. From germline, CDR1 is TSWWSYY and CDR2 QGS. The CDR3 consists of 19 residues. The CDR3 region is CALGERPGGNVKYTDKLIF. The CDR3 region has the DNA TGTGCTCTTGGGGAACGCCCGGGGGGGAATGTAAAGTACACCGATAAACTCATCTTT.

This clone was seen a few times. With a much larger clone just one base away, this may be a read error. The chain recombines TRDV1 with TRDJ1; TRDD3 matches 10 bases. The germline gives CDR1 TSWWSYY, CDR2 QGS. The CDR3 contains 20 residues. DNA of the CDR3: TGTGCTTTTGGGGCCCCTTCCCCGAATACTGGGGGATCTTCGGCCGATAAACTCATCTTT. Its protein is CAFGAPSPNTGGSSADKLIF.

Worth noting for this clone: A much larger clonotype is one base distant, so this may be a read error. V usage is TRDV1 and J usage is TRDJ1; the D gene could be TRDD2 or TRDD3 (7 bases each). In germline, CDR1 is TSWWSYY, CDR2 QGS. The CDR3 has 20 amino acids. Trimming stripped 2 bases from V and 4 bases from J, with 29 bases between. The CDR3 protein is CALGEKFLLGLVDTDDKLIF. DNA for the CDR3: TGTGCTCTTGGGGAAAAATTCCTACTTGGGCTGGTGGATACGGACGATAAACTCATCTTT.

Concerning this clone: This may come from a read error, since a much larger clone is one base off. The chain recombines TRDV1 with TRDJ2; D call uncertain. Germline lookup yields CDR1 TSWWSYY and CDR2 QGS. V lost 5 bases and J lost 4, with 20 bases in between. The CDR3 totals 17 residues. Here the CDR3 reads CALGRKARARGTAQLFF. Written as DNA, the CDR3 is TGTGCTCTTGGGAGAAAGGCCCGCGCTAGAGGGACAGCACAACTCTTCTTT.

This clone is classed as large. The gene calls are TRDV2 and TRDJ3; D is perhaps TRDD3 (5 bases). Trimming stripped 0 bases from V and 0 bases from J, with 14 bases between. Germline loops: CDR1 GEAIGNYY, CDR2 EKD. CDR3 length equals 19 residues. The CDR3 coding sequence is TGTGCCTGTGACACCAGGGGACCTCGGAGCTCCTGGGACACCCGACAGATGTTTTTC. Translation: CACDTRGPRSSWDTRQMFF.

Notes on this clone: A much larger clone is a single base away; this may be a read error. The chain employs TRDV1 and TRDJ1; the match to TRDD3 covers 7 bases. From germline, CDR1 is TSWWSYY and CDR2 QGS. This CDR3 is 19 amino acids long. V dropped 0 bases and J dropped 2; count of bases not matched to a gene: 15. The CDR3 coding sequence is TGTGCTCTTGGGGAACTGATTTGGACGCTGGGGGGCCTTACCGATAAACTCATCTTT. Protein sequence: CALGELIWTLGGLTDKLIF.

Notes on this clone: With a far larger clone one base away, a read error is the likely cause. The sample holds other DNA sequences that translate to the same CDR3. The chain employs TRDV1 and TRDJ1; a weak D match, TRDD2 (5 bases). Trimming removed 1 base at V and 5 bases at J, with 29 bases between. Germline V gives CDR1 TSWWSYY, CDR2 QGS. The CDR3 has 20 amino acids. DNA for the CDR3: TGTGCTCTTGGGGAACAGCGGCGGCTGACCTACGGTAGTTCCACTGATAAACTCATCTTT. It yields the protein CALGEQRRLTYGSSTDKLIF.

In its sample, this clone ranks as large. V usage is TRDV2 and J usage is TRDJ1; tentatively, D is TRDD3 (8 bases). V lost 7 bases to trimming and J lost 7 bases, with 27 bases between them. Germline V CDR1 and CDR2: GEAIGNYY, EKD. The CDR3 sequence is 16 residues long. In DNA, the CDR3 is TGTGCCTGGACCTTCCTTCCGTACTGGGGGGCATCTAAACTCATCTTT. As protein: CAWTFLPYWGASKLIF.